Listed here are 5 T cell receptor beta chains from one sample, sequenced in a study of OX40 agonist ivuxolimab in advanced cancers. Method: immunoSEQ multiplex PCR; TCRdb's copy keeps in-frame clones and lacks some. The sample shows around 40,000 clones, 88% of them seen only once. Sequences were derived from CD4+ or CD8+ T cells sorted from blood, sampled in a trial of the OX40 agonist ivuxolimab. Receptors originate from an adult with an advanced solid tumor such as melanoma, head and neck, liver or kidney cancer.

Only one count was recorded for this clone. This chain connects TRBV19 to TRBJ1-4; D call uncertain. Germline-derived CDR1 and CDR2 are LNHDA and SQIVND (reference sequence). The length of the CDR3 is 17 residues. V lost 1 base and J 1 base, leaving 13 bases between the germline ends. The CDR3 DNA reads as TGTGCCAGTAGTATAGTTTTCCGACTGGAAACTAATGAAAAACTGTTTTTT. This translates into CASSIVFRLETNEKLFF.

The chain uses TRBV28 and TRBJ2-5; 7 bases match TRBD2. CDR3 length: 15 amino acids. The V gene end was trimmed by 5 bases and the J gene end by 2 bases; junction bases not matched to a gene: 8. Germline V gives CDR1 MDHEN, CDR2 SYDVKM. CDR3 nucleotides: TGTGCCAGCAGTGGGGGGGACTATAAACAAGAGACCCAGTACTTC. It is translated as CASSGGDYKQETQYF.

The chain combines TRBV6-5 with TRBJ1-1, with 8 bases aligning to TRBD1. Trimming took 0 bases from V and 6 from J; bases not matched to a gene: 6. Germline loops: CDR1 MNHEY, CDR2 SVGAGI. The CDR3 is 15 amino acids. The CDR3 nucleotides read TGTGCCAGCAGTTACTCATCCTCCAGGGGGCCTGAAGCTTTCTTT. Encoded protein: CASSYSSSRGPEAFF.

On this clone: One end of the junction does not line up with germline, which may come from a read error. The rearrangement uses TRBV6-6 and TRBJ1-5; no firm D call. The germline V gene encodes CDR1 MNHNY and CDR2 SVGAGI (reference sequence). The CDR3 is 15 residues long. The CDR3 DNA sequence: TGTGCCAGCAGTTACGATTACAGTGAGAATCGGCCCCAGCATTTT. This gives the protein CASSYDYSENRPQHF.

The rearrangement links TRBV28 to TRBJ2-7; D ambiguous. V lost 5 bases to trimming and J lost 3 bases, with 14 bases between them. This CDR3 has 14 residues. Germline values: CDR1 MDHEN, CDR2 SYDVKM. CDR3 coding DNA: TGTGCCAGCAGTCCCCCGCAGGTTGGCTACGAGCAGTACTTC. The encoded protein is CASSPPQVGYEQYF.